The 23 T cell receptor beta chains reported below all come from one sample, sequenced in a study of shared clonotypes between healthy human individuals. Data came from immunoSEQ multiplex PCR; TCRdb stores just in-frame clones and leaves some out. In the table there are some 2,000,000 clones, more than 90% of which are singletons. Input material: naive CD4+ T cells sorted from blood. Stated subset: CD45RA+ positively selected. Receptor source: a man in his late teens or twenties in good health.

With respect to this clone: Other DNA sequences of this sample code for an identical CDR3. The genes are TRBV5-1 and TRBJ2-1; 8 bases are shared with TRBD1. Unmatched junction bases numbered 2, after V lost 3 bases and J lost 0 bases. This CDR3 contains 15 residues. Germline V gives CDR1 SGHRS, CDR2 YFSETQ. This CDR3 reads CASSSTGGSYNEQFF. The CDR3 nucleotides read TGCGCCAGCAGCTCCACAGGGGGCTCCTACAATGAGCAGTTCTTC.

The CDR3 protein is CASSTVDSSSNYGYTF. In DNA form, the CDR3 reads TGTGCCAGCAGCACCGTGGACAGTTCATCTAACTATGGCTACACCTTC. The chain has TRBV5-6 and TRBJ1-2, with a possible D match to TRBD1 (6 bases). Trimming took off 4 bases at V and 0 bases at J, with 16 bases between the two ends. This CDR3 spans 16 amino acids. The germline V gene has CDR1 SGHDT and CDR2 YYEEEE. Full variable domain (outside the CDR3, taken from reference TRBV5-6 and TRBJ1-2): DAGVTQSPTHLIKTRGQQVTLRCSPKSGHDTVSWYQQALGQGPQFIFQYYEEEERQRGNFPDRFSGHQFPNYSSELNVNALLLGDSALYLCASSTVDSSSNYGYTFGSGTRLTVV.

The gene calls are TRBV18 and TRBJ2-5, with TRBD1 identical over 8 bases. The CDR3 is 13 residues long. With 8 bases clipped from V and 5 bases from J, the junction kept 7 bases outside the gene matches. The V gene's germline CDR1 is KGHSH and CDR2 LQKENI. CDR3 DNA sequence: TGTGCCAGCGGAGACAGGGGACGGGAGACCCAGTACTTC. Protein: CASGDRGRETQYF.

The chain recombines TRBV10-3 with TRBJ1-3; D gene ambiguous. Trimming stripped 9 bases from V and 0 bases from J, with 12 bases between. The CDR3 has 14 amino acids. The germline V gene has CDR1 ENHRY and CDR2 SYGVKD. The CDR3 DNA reads TGTGCCATTTCATCAGGCGTCTCTGGAAACACCATATATTTT. It yields the protein CAISSGVSGNTIYF.

CDR3 residues: CSVVTRTYEQYF. The CDR3 bases are TGCAGCGTTGTTACAAGAACCTACGAGCAGTACTTC. The chain employs TRBV29-1 and TRBJ2-7; D not resolved. The CDR3 totals 12 residues. Germline-derived CDR1 and CDR2 are SQVTM and ANQGSEA. V was pared by 4 bases and J by 2 bases, with 9 bases between.

For this clone: Other DNA sequences of this sample code for an identical CDR3. V and J are TRBV5-1 and TRBJ1-4; no reliable D call. Germline CDR1 reads SGHRS; CDR2 reads YFSETQ. The CDR3 spans 14 residues. The V end lost 0 bases, the J end lost 2 bases, and 5 bases lay between the germline ends. CDR3 sequence reads: CASSLDGTNEKLFF. The CDR3, as DNA: TGCGCCAGCAGCTTGGATGGGACTAATGAAAAACTGTTTTTT.

This clone is a singleton in its sample. The rearrangement links TRBV7-9 to TRBJ1-2; 11 nucleotides match TRBD1. Unmatched junction bases numbered 4, after V lost 3 bases and J lost 4 bases. The CDR3 has 15 amino acids. Germline V lookup: CDR1 SEHNR, CDR2 FQNEAQ (reference sequence). CDR3 amino acids: CASSLDRGHVYGYTF. The CDR3 DNA reads TGTGCCAGCAGCTTGGACAGGGGGCATGTCTATGGCTACACCTTC.

This chain uses TRBV11-2 with TRBJ2-3; 9 positions agree with TRBD2. This CDR3 is 16 amino acids long. V gave up 1 base and J gave up 2 bases; unmatched junction bases: 4. CDR1 is SGHAT and CDR2 is FQNNGV in the germline V gene. Here the CDR3 reads CASSLGASGITDTQYF. The CDR3 DNA reads as TGTGCCAGCAGCTTAGGGGCTAGCGGGATCACAGATACGCAGTATTTT.

The chain is built from TRBV5-4 and TRBJ2-7; perhaps D is TRBD1 or TRBD2 (5 bases each). Germline V gene sequence: CDR1 SGHNT, CDR2 YYREEE (reference sequence). The CDR3 runs to 16 residues. Trimming took off 0 bases at V and 6 bases at J, with 19 bases between the two ends. The CDR3 region has the DNA TGTGCCAGCAGCTTGGAAGGGGCAGGGAGATCGGGCGAGCAGTACTTC. This encodes CASSLEGAGRSGEQYF.

The CDR3 spells CAWGNEGETQYF. The CDR3 DNA sequence: TGTGCCTGGGGCAACGAGGGAGAGACCCAGTACTTC. The J gene is TRBJ2-5, the V gene TRBV30, with a tentative D call TRBD2 (5 bases). CDR1 is GTSNPN and CDR2 is SVGIG in the germline V gene (reference sequence). This CDR3 region has 12 residues. The V and J ends lost 5 bases and 4 bases respectively, with 11 bases between them.

V and J are TRBV5-6 and TRBJ2-7, with 7 bases matching TRBD2. The CDR3 length is 18 residues. The V and J ends lost 2 bases and 0 bases, in that order; junction bases with no gene match: 14. CDR1 SGHDT and CDR2 YYEEEE come from the germline V gene. In DNA form, the CDR3 reads TGTGCCAGCAGCTTTACCGGGAGGCCCGACCTTAGCTCCTACGAGCAGTACTTC. Translated, it gives CASSFTGRPDLSSYEQYF. The full variable domain, rest sourced from reference TRBV5-6 and TRBJ2-7, is DAGVTQSPTHLIKTRGQQVTLRCSPKSGHDTVSWYQQALGQGPQFIFQYYEEEERQRGNFPDRFSGHQFPNYSSELNVNALLLGDSALYLCASSFTGRPDLSSYEQYFGPGTRLTVT.

This clone appeared once. V and J are TRBV30 and TRBJ2-4, with 7 bases matching TRBD1. Trimming at V came to 2 bases and at J to 0 bases, leaving 4 bases not matched to a gene. This CDR3 comprises 15 residues. Germline V gives CDR1 GTSNPN, CDR2 SVGIG (reference sequence). CDR3 nucleotide sequence: TGTGCCTGGAGTAGGGACAGTCTAGCCAAAAACATTCAGTACTTC. This codes for CAWSRDSLAKNIQYF.

The V call is TRBV5-1, the J call TRBJ2-7, with 8 positions matching TRBD2. CDR1 is SGHRS and CDR2 is YFSETQ in the germline V gene. CDR3 length equals 14 residues. Trimming at V came to 4 bases and at J to 5 bases, leaving 8 bases not matched to a gene. CDR3 in amino acids: CASSPSGTSNEQYF. CDR3 nucleotide sequence: TGCGCCAGCAGCCCTTCCGGGACTAGTAACGAGCAGTACTTC.

CDR3 DNA: TGTGCCAGCCTCCTCGTGGGGGGACAGACCGGGGAGCTGTTTTTT. Translated, it gives CASLLVGGQTGELFF. The chain links TRBV7-2 to TRBJ2-2, with a tentative D call TRBD1 (7 bases). This CDR3 region has 15 residues. Deletions cut 8 bases from V and 5 bases from J, with 18 bases between. CDR1 and CDR2 from the germline V gene are SGHTA and FQGNSA. Full variable domain (rest looked up from reference TRBV7-2 and TRBJ2-2): GAGVSQSPSNKVTEKGKDVELRCDPISGHTALYWYRQSLGQGLEFLIYFQGNSAPDKSGLPSDRFSAERTGGSVSTLTIQRTQQEDSAVYLCASLLVGGQTGELFFGEGSRLTVL.

About this clone: Additional DNA sequences in this sample encode the identical CDR3. The rearrangement joins TRBV7-2 to TRBJ2-3, with no clear D. CDR1 SGHTA and CDR2 FQGNSA come from the germline V gene. CDR3 length: 15 residues. V lost 0 bases and J 3 bases, leaving 10 bases between the germline ends. The CDR3 loop reads CASSLATTSTDTQYF. CDR3 nucleotide sequence: TGTGCCAGCAGCTTAGCCACCACGTCAACAGATACGCAGTATTTT.

The chain couples TRBV18 to TRBJ1-3; maybe TRBD1 (5 bases). Germline-derived CDR1 and CDR2 are KGHSH and LQKENI. With 5 bases removed from V and 0 bases from J, the gap between germline ends came to 14 bases. The CDR3 loop spans 16 amino acids. CDR3 coding DNA: TGTGCCAGCTCATCCGCCAAGGGGATCTCTGGAAACACCATATATTTT. The encoded protein is CASSSAKGISGNTIYF. Based on the CDR3 plus reference TRBV18 and TRBJ1-3, the full variable domain is NAGVMQNPRHLVRRRGQEARLRCSPMKGHSHVYWYRQLPEEGLKFMVYLQKENIIDESGMPKERFSAEFPKEGPSILRIQQVVRGDSAAYFCASSSAKGISGNTIYFGEGSWLTVV.

This clone has just one count. This chain uses TRBV10-3 with TRBJ2-1; 14 nucleotides align to TRBD2. Germline CDR1 is ENHRY and CDR2 is SYGVKD. The CDR3 is 16 amino acids. V trimming: 3 bases; J trimming: 8 bases; junction bases outside the gene matches: 6. The CDR3 nucleotides read TGTGCCATCAGTGACGCGACTAGCGGGAGGGGTTATGAGCAGTTCTTC. It encodes CAISDATSGRGYEQFF.

About this clone: An end of the junction differs from the germline gene, which may be a read error. This chain links TRBV5-1 with TRBJ2-1; D gene ambiguous. CDR3 length: 11 residues. Per the germline V gene, CDR1 is SGHRS and CDR2 is YFSETQ. The CDR3, as DNA: TGCGCCAGCAGCTTGCGTAACGAGGTCCTCTTC. Amino acids: CASSLRNEVLF.

The chain recombines TRBV9 with TRBJ2-6; tentative D call: TRBD2 (5 bases). This CDR3 is built from 15 residues. CDR1 is SGDLS and CDR2 is YYNGEE in the germline V gene. Trimming shortened V by 3 bases and J by 2 bases, and 9 bases separated the two germline ends. This CDR3 is CASSETRAGANVLTF. DNA for the CDR3: TGTGCCAGCAGCGAGACGAGGGCTGGGGCCAACGTCCTGACTTTC.

The V call is TRBV27, the J call TRBJ2-2, with D unresolved. The CDR3 covers 14 residues. The V end was cut by 3 bases, the J end by 4 bases, with 9 bases between. Germline V gene lookup returns CDR1 MNHEY and CDR2 SMNVEV (reference sequence). CDR3 nucleotide sequence: TGTGCCAGCAGTTTGCAGACAACCACCGGGGAGCTGTTTTTT. It translates to CASSLQTTTGELFF.

This sequence joins TRBV5-8 and TRBJ1-2; D not certain. The CDR3 runs to 13 residues. Trimming took off 0 bases at V and 7 bases at J, with 10 bases between the two ends. Germline CDR1 and CDR2: SGHTS and YDEGEE. DNA for the CDR3: TGTGCCAGCAGCTTGGCCAGGCTGGCTGGCTACACCTTC. It encodes CASSLARLAGYTF.

This chain connects TRBV6-5 to TRBJ2-2; possible D gene TRBD2, 6 bases. Germline-derived CDR1 and CDR2 are MNHEY and SVGAGI. Trimming shortened V by 5 bases and J by 4 bases, and 14 bases separated the two germline ends. This CDR3 has 15 amino acids. CDR3 sequence: CASSPRGGGTGELFF. In nucleotides, the CDR3 is TGTGCCAGCAGTCCCCGTGGGGGAGGCACCGGGGAGCTGTTTTTT.

The chain uses TRBV5-4 and TRBJ2-7, with TRBD2 identical over 13 bases. CDR1 and CDR2 (germline): SGHNT, YYREEE (reference sequence). V shed 3 bases and J 3 bases; nucleotides not matched to a gene: 6. This CDR3 region has 16 residues. This CDR3 is CASSWGGLAGNYEQYF. The DNA of the CDR3 is TGTGCCAGCAGCTGGGGGGGACTAGCGGGAAACTACGAGCAGTACTTC.